This TCR beta chain emerged from a study of cytomegalovirus exposure and HLA in healthy donors (dated by TCRdb to 2015 to 2018). The study in broad terms: An earlier analysis of roughly 500 of the donors reported 250 to 300 Gb of sequence data and approximately 110 million unique TCR beta sequences from about 179 million T cells. Because of strong linkage in the cohort, roughly 5 DR-DQ haplotypes were treated as single units for association and clustering. The number of donors typed differed by locus, with about 629-640 for A, B, C, DRB1 and DQB1, around 500 for DQA1, 600 to 610 for DPA1, and around 430 for DPB1. The study aimed to test whether signatures of past pathogen exposure could be identified by cataloging public T cell receptors. Both class I and class II loci were covered by HLA typing, at four-digit resolution. In an earlier analysis of 500 to 650 of the donors, high-throughput TCR beta sequencing was used to judge whether each TCR beta V gene segment behaved as functional or pseudogenic. A later analysis re-analyzed previously published TCR beta repertoires from 650 to 800 donors and added high-resolution HLA genotyping to study TCR occurrence patterns. Approximately 310 gigabases of sequencing data and approximately 92 million unique TCR sequences made up an early release that covered several hundred HLA-typed donors. In a later genetic analysis, genome-wide SNP genotypes for about 65% of the 666 donors were used, and that subset was treated as a discovery cohort. The study profiled the T cell repertoires of about 720 subjects by immunosequencing and related them to cytomegalovirus serostatus. All discovery cohort repertoires had been generated on a single sequencing platform. Among about 400 genotyped donors of the cohort, an average of approximately 240,000 unique TCR beta nucleotide sequences was sequenced per donor, of which 15% to 20% were non-productive. High-throughput TCR immunosequencing, statistical association of individual TCRs with disease status, and machine learning were combined to predict cytomegalovirus infection status. In the later analysis, no new phenotypic data were used to find candidate immune exposures; instead, reliance was placed on TCR beta sequences and their occurrence across donors. The genetic ancestry cluster associated with self-reported Caucasian donors included 80% to 90% of the roughly 400 genotyped donors. In addition to the first cohort of 666 subjects, a separate validation cohort of approximately 130 different subjects was used. Alongside the repertoire data, information on donor age, sex, ethnicity and CMV serostatus was compiled. What the work shows at the level of the full study, not this receptor alone: Compared with equally common non-associated chains, HLA-associated TCR beta chains in a later analysis were more clonally expanded and had lower generation probabilities. Most TCR sequences were observed very rarely across donors, whereas some public TCRs were present in many individuals. Roughly uniform sequencing depth across donors was assumed in presence/absence analyses, although this assumption may not hold. A group of highly shared sequence variants was considered likely to be a technical artifact of the sequencing pipeline. Strong co-occurrence of HLA alleles, especially DR and DQ, made assigning TCR associations to individual alleles difficult. A later genetic analysis associated a missense DCLRE1C variant with V-gene and J-gene trimming of TCR beta chains, and an independent cohort replicated the association. According to a later genetic analysis, donors in an Asian-associated ancestry cluster had fewer N-insertions in productive TCRs than the approximately 670-donor mean. At a false discovery rate of 0.05, a later analysis linked around 15,000 TCR beta sequences to specific HLA alleles. According to a later analysis, most CMV-associated TCR beta chains appeared to be HLA-restricted, and the HLA associations seemed to be driven largely by CMV exposure. Some IMGT-functional V segments, including TRBV6-2 and TRBV6-3, could not be distinguished by the 87-base-pair reads and were therefore excluded. In this cohort, only TCR beta chains were sequenced, and detectable features were limited by the absence of alpha or paired-chain data. The authors suggested that the approach could potentially be extended to other disease states and immunological phenotypes. In a later analysis, several top co-occurrence clusters were reported to appear linked to parvovirus B19, influenza, CMV and Epstein-Barr virus. According to a later analysis, TCR association rates differed among HLA loci, with DRB1 alleles showing the most associated TCRs and HLA-C alleles showing the fewest. A further reported finding was that TCR beta sequences accurately predicted the HLA-A and HLA-B alleles for most subjects in the first cohort. In vitro tests confirmed that three of the cytomegalovirus-associated TCR beta chains recognize cytomegalovirus antigens. Linkage disequilibrium might explain the correlated functional status among segregating V segments, but an unknown experimental factor could not be ruled out. The classifier was reported to diagnose cytomegalovirus status with high specificity and sensitivity in both the original cohort and the validation cohort. Because some donors lacked HLA typing at each locus, the association tests relied only on the typed subset. Because counts were too low, approximately 18 rarely observed V segments, including chromosome 9 orphons, were excluded from the earlier analysis of around 590 of the donors. Broadly in line with IMGT annotations, most TCR beta V segments showed up in productive rearrangements about 87% or about 30% of the time in an earlier analysis of approximately 640 of the donors. In the study, 164 TCR beta chains were listed as associated with cytomegalovirus. CMV serostatus was the only immune exposure information available for the cohort.

Relative to germline, V is missing 4 bases and J is missing 8 bases, with 9 bases of the junction outside any gene match. From the cysteine up to the phenylalanine, the CDR3 has a length of 16 residues. Only the CDR3 portion is preserved as DNA: 48 bases, with reading frame beginning at the first base. CDR1 and CDR2 are drawn from the germline V gene: SGHTS, YDEGEE. In total, more than 500 healthy bone marrow donors made up the cohort. Cohort members were all nominally healthy when sampled, although unrecorded immune exposures were likely present. The donor tested CMV seronegative and was one of the 352 seronegative cohort members. A peripheral blood sample was collected from each donor, and TCR beta sequencing was performed on peripheral blood mononuclear cells. Genomic DNA extraction from the blood cell samples was performed with the Qiagen DNeasy Blood Extraction Kit. Note on this clone: Its antigen is still unknown. Base qualities are not at hand, and no much larger clone is one base apart.

The library was generated by the immunoSEQ multiplex PCR assay. The multiplex PCR relied on a mix of 60 forward primers for TCR Vbeta segments and 13 reverse primers for TCR Jbeta segments. Amplification of the CDR3 region of rearranged TCR beta genes was performed with a multiplex PCR assay on genomic DNA. On the Illumina HiSeq System, the amplified TCR beta libraries were sequenced as 87-base-pair reads. The study's processing was this. In a later analysis, tens of millions of unique TCR beta chains were counted across the approximately 620 repertoires, and roughly 11 million of these chains were shared by at least two donors. Raw reads were error-corrected and collapsed into unique sequences by a nearest-neighbor algorithm in which closely related sequences were merged to remove PCR and sequencing errors. CDR3 sequences were aligned to IMGT reference sequences to assign V, D and J gene segments. For a sequence to be retained, a match of at least six nucleotides was required to both a V gene segment and a J gene segment. Rearrangements were classified as productive when the CDR3 lacked stop codons and remained in frame with V and J, and all other rearrangements were classified as non-productive. CDR3 was defined according to IMGT convention as the region running from the second conserved V-encoded cysteine to the conserved J-encoded phenylalanine. Sequences without an unambiguous match to a single V gene segment were excluded from the earlier analysis of approximately 600 of the donors. An earlier analysis of almost 600 of the donors classified V segments as functional when productive rearrangements were above 56.7% and as segregating when the standard deviation between donors was above 5%. A statistical classification framework was developed to diagnose cytomegalovirus status using the catalog of TCR beta chain sequences. V and J gene assignment, in a later analysis, came from comparing TCR nucleotide sequences with IMGT/GENE-DB human TR gene sequences. In a later analysis, CDR3 sequences and most-parsimonious VDJ recombination scenarios were assigned using the TCRdist pipeline. In a later analysis, each TCR beta chain was defined by its CDR3 amino acid sequence together with its V-gene family, and reads without a unique V-gene family were excluded. A later analysis removed nearly 600 highly shared, low-generation-probability nucleotide sequences to deal with suspected cross-contamination and a sequencing artifact. For each public chain, a later analysis derived a clonal expansion index from normalized ranks of inferred template counts within each repertoire. In a later analysis, generation probabilities were computed with a VDJ recombination model fitted to out-of-frame rearrangements, and the resulting probabilities were checked against IGoR. A later analysis scored TCR-TCR, TCR-HLA and TCR-CMV co-occurrence with hypergeometric tests, applying a repertoire-size bias correction to TCR pairs. To estimate false discovery rates, a later analysis permuted the HLA or CMV assignments 20 times. In a later analysis, co-occurring TCRs were grouped using DBSCAN, with TCRdist sequence similarity added in when clustering inside HLA-allele-positive subsets. Co-occurrence clustering excluded repertoires with fewer than 30,000 or more than 120,000 public chains, plus five with anomalous nucleotide sharing. In TCRdb, the immuneACCESS table is reduced to in-frame sequences with V and J assigned. These tables do not hold every clone; where another copy was compared, an unresolved V gene accounts for under half, and the others remain unexplained. The V and J calls and the clone size are those of that table, but D and trimming were determined from the DNA. The sample has more than 150,000 clones on record, roughly 80% of them singletons. About 0.4% of the sample lies in the top ten.

The chain employs TRBV5-8 and TRBJ2-1; TRBD2 matches 13 bases in the middle. The source is a boy younger than 10 in good health and CMV-seronegative. The material sequenced was PBMCs. The CDR3 loop reads CASSRGLAGVVDEQFF. The nucleotides read TGTGCCAGCAGCCGAGGACTAGCGGGAGTCGTAGATGAGCAGTTCTTC.